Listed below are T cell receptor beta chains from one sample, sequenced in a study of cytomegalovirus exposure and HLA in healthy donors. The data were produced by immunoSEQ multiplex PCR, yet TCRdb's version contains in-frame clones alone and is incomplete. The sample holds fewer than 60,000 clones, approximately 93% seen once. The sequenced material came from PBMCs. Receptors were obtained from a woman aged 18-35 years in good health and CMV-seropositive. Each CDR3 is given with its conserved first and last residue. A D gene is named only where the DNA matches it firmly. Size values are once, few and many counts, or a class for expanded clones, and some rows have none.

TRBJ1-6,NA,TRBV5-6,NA,TGTGCCAGCAGCTTGCCTACAGTCTCACCCCTCCACTTT,CASSLPTVSPLHF
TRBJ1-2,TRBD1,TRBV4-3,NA,TGCGCCAGCAGCCAAGAGACAGGGAACACCTATGGCTACACCTTC,CASSQETGNTYGYTF
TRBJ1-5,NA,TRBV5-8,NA,TGTGCCAGCAGCTTAGGCCCCGGCGGGTTCAGCAATCAGCCCCAGCATTTT,CASSLGPGGFSNQPQHF
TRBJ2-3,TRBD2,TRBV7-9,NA,TGTGCCAGCAGCCACTCGGGGGGGGGCACAGATACGCAGTATTTT,CASSHSGGGTDTQYF
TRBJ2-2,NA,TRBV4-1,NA,TGCGCCAGCAGCCAAGCCTCCAGGGCGAACACCGGGGAGCTGTTTTTT,CASSQASRANTGELFF
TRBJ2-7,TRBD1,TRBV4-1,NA,TGCGCCAGCAGCCAGGGACAGCCAGGGGCCTACGAGCAGTACTTC,CASSQGQPGAYEQYF
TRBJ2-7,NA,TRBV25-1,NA,TGTGCCAGCAGTGGACAGACACAGCGACGATCCGAGCAGTACTTC,CASSGQTQRRSEQYF
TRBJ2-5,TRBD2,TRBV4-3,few,TGCGCCAGCAGCCAAGATACGGCGGGGGGCTTTCAAGAGACCCAGTACTTC,CASSQDTAGGFQETQYF
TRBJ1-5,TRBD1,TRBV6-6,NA,TGTGCCAGCAGTGGAGAGACAGGGGCCCTCAATCAGCCCCAGCATTTT,CASSGETGALNQPQHF
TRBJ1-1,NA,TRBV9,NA,TGTGCCAGCAGCGGGGGGGGCAGCTTGAACACTGAAGCTTTCTTT,CASSGGGSLNTEAFF
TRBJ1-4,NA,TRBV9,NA,TGTGCCAGCAGCCCCCCCGGGGGGCACGAAAAACTGTTTTTT,CASSPPGGHEKLFF
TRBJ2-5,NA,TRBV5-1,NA,TGCGCCAGCAGCTTGGAAGCAGGTAACCAAGAGACCCAGTACTTC,CASSLEAGNQETQYF
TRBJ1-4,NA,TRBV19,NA,TGTGCCAGTAGTATTCGGGGAGGTACTAATGAAAAACTGTTTTTT,CASSIRGGTNEKLFF
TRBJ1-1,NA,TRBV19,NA,TGTGCCACTCTGGGACAAGGAATGAACACTGAAGCTTTCTTT,CATLGQGMNTEAFF
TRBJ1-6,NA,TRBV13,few,TGTGCCAGCTCCACTCAGGACAGAGATAATTCACCCCTCCACTTT,CASSTQDRDNSPLHF
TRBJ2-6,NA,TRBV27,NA,TGTGCCAGCAGTATCGACAGATCCGGGGCCAACGTCCTGACTTTC,CASSIDRSGANVLTF
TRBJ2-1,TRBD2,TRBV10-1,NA,TGCGCCAGCAGTGAGACTCTAGCGGGGGGCCAGAGAGGTGAGCAGTTCTTC,CASSETLAGGQRGEQFF
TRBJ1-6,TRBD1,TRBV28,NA,TGTGCCAGCAGTTTACTCCAGGGGGGCTCACCCCTCCACTTT,CASSLLQGGSPLHF
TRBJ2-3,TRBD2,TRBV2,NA,TGTGCCAGCAGTGTCTGGATAGCGGGGGGAGGCACAGATACGCAGTATTTT,CASSVWIAGGGTDTQYF
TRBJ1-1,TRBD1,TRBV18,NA,TGTGCCAGCTCCCGGACAGGGGAAGGGGGTACTGAAGCTTTCTTT,CASSRTGEGGTEAFF
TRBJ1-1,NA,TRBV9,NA,TGTGCCAGCAGCGCGACAGGTATGAACACTGAAGCTTTCTTT,CASSATGMNTEAFF
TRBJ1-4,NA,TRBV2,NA,TGTGCCAGCAGCGCAACCACCGGGAACCTCGGGGAAAAACTGTTTTTT,CASSATTGNLGEKLFF
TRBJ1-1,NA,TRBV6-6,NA,TGTGCCAGCAGTTACTCGGGGATCTCTGGGGCCACTGAAGCTTTCTTT,CASSYSGISGATEAFF
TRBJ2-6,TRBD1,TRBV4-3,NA,TGCGCCAGCAGCCATCGGGACAGGGGGACCTCTGGGGCCAACGTCCTGACTTTC,CASSHRDRGTSGANVLTF
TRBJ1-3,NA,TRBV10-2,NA,TGCGCCAGCAGTTCGGGTATCTCTGGAAACACCATATATTTT,CASSSGISGNTIYF
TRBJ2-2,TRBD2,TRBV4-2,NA,TGTGCCAGCAGCCGCATAGCGGGGGAAACCGGGGAGCTGTTTTTT,CASSRIAGETGELFF
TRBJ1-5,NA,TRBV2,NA,TGTGCCAGCAGGAGGGTAATTCCGGGACACAATAGCAATCAGCCCCAGCATTTT,CASRRVIPGHNSNQPQHF
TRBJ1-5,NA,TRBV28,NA,TGTGCCAGCAGTTTGGTCGGGGTGGGGCCCCAGCATTTT,CASSLVGVGPQHF
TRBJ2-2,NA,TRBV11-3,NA,TGTGCCAGCAGCTCAAACAGGGAAAAGAACACCGGGGAGCTGTTTTTT,CASSSNREKNTGELFF
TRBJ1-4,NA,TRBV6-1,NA,TGTGCCAGCAGAGAATGGACAGTACAACCAACTAATGAAAAACTGTTTTTT,CASREWTVQPTNEKLFF
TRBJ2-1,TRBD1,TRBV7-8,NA,TGTGCCAGCAGCCGGACAGGTACAAATGAGCAGTTCTTC,CASSRTGTNEQFF
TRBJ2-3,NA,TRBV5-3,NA,TGTGCCAGAAGCTTGCTAGGCCCCACAGATACGCAGTATTTT,CARSLLGPTDTQYF
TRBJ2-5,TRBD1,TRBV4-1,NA,TGCGCCAGCAGCCCCCTCGGGACAGGGCGGGAGACCCAGTACTTC,CASSPLGTGRETQYF
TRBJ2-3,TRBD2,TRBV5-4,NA,TGTGCCAGCAGCTTGGCCCGGGGGGGGGAAACAGATACGCAGTATTTT,CASSLARGGETDTQYF
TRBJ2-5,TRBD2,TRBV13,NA,TGTGCCAGCAGCCTTTCGCTAGCGGGGGGTGAGACCCAGTACTTC,CASSLSLAGGETQYF
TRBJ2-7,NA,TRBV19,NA,TGTGCCAGTAGTATATACTCAGGGGCCTACGAGCAGTACTTC,CASSIYSGAYEQYF
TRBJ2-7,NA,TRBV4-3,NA,TGCGCCAGCAGCCAAGATCGGGAATACGAGCAGTACTTC,CASSQDREYEQYF
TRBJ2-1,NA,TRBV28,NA,TGTGCCAGCATGAGGGGGTACAATGAGCAGTTCTTC,CASMRGYNEQFF
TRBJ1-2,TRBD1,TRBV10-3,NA,TGTGCCATCAGGCAGGCCGACACAGGGGGCCCCGGGGGCTACACCTTC,CAIRQADTGGPGGYTF
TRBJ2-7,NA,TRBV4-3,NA,TGCGCCAGCAGCCAAGATTATTCGGGACTCCCCTACGAGCAGTACTTC,CASSQDYSGLPYEQYF
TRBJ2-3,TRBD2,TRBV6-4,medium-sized,TGTGCCAGCAGTGACGGGACTAGCGGCACAGATACGCAGTATTTT,CASSDGTSGTDTQYF
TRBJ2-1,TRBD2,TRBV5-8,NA,TGTGCCAGCAGCTTGTTCCAAGCGGGGCCCGTGGGGAATGAGCAGTTCTTC,CASSLFQAGPVGNEQFF
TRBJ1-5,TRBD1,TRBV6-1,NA,TGTGCCAGCAGTGGGAACAGGGGCGGCAATCAGCCCCAGCATTTT,CASSGNRGGNQPQHF
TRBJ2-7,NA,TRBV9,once,TGTGCCAGCAGCGTAGGAACAGGGAGAACCTACGAGCAGTACTTC,CASSVGTGRTYEQYF
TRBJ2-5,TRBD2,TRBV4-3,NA,TGCGCCAGCAGCCAAGATCTAGCGGGGGGGCTTTTGGAAGAGACCCAGTACTTC,CASSQDLAGGLLEETQYF
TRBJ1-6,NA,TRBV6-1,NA,TGTGCCAGCAGTGCGACAGGTATAGGTTCACCCCTCCACTTT,CASSATGIGSPLHF
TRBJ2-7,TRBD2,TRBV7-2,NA,TGTGCCAGCAGCTTAGTTAATAGCGGGGCCGCACGCCGCTACGAGCAGTACTTC,CASSLVNSGAARRYEQYF
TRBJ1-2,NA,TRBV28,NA,TGTGCCAGCAGTTCCCCGGACAGAACCCTATATGGCTACACCTTC,CASSSPDRTLYGYTF
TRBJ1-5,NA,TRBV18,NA,TGTGCCAGCTCACCACAGGGGGGCAATCAGCCCCAGCATTTT,CASSPQGGNQPQHF
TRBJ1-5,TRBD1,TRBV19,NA,TGTGCCAGTAGCCCCCTCAGGGGGGGCAATCAGCCCCAGCATTTT,CASSPLRGGNQPQHF
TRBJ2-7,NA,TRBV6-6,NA,TGTGCCAGCAGGCCACAGAACAGCTACCCTGGGGAGCAGTACTTC,CASRPQNSYPGEQYF
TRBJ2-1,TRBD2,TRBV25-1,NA,TGTGCCAGCAGTGCGACTAGCGGGGGTTATGAGCAGTTCTTC,CASSATSGGYEQFF
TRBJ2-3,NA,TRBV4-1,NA,TGCGCCAGCAGCCAAGACCCTCCTCGGTACAGGCCCAGCACAGATACGCAGTATTTT,CASSQDPPRYRPSTDTQYF
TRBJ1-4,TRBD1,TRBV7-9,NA,TGTGCCAGCAGCCCGGGGACAGGGTTTAATGAAAAACTGTTTTTT,CASSPGTGFNEKLFF
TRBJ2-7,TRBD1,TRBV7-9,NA,TGTGCCAGCAGCCCCCCCCCGGGACAGAGGAACTACGAGCAGTACTTC,CASSPPPGQRNYEQYF